Below, one T cell receptor beta chain is given with its context. The data were taken from a study of blood T cell repertoires in COVID-19. Study-level background: Samples taken during acute and convalescent COVID-19 were collected in the United States, Italy and Spain. PBMCs, B-cell-depleted T cells, or T cells were the source of the cDNA or gDNA that made up the material.

Trimming shortened V by 0 bases and J by 4 bases, and 14 bases separated the two germline ends. In germline, CDR1 is KGHSH, CDR2 LQKENI. CDR3 length: 16 residues. Authors' processing steps: Reference gene primers were amplified, and this amplification served to estimate nucleated cell counts. TCRdb's table, derived via immunoSEQ multiplex PCR, lists solely in-frame clones and lacks some. Clonal size and the V and J genes are those of that table, whereas D and trimming came from the DNA. The sample has 120,000 to 150,000 clones, 84% seen once. J is TRBJ2-3 and V is TRBV18, with D tentatively TRBD2 (7 bases). Sequencing was carried out using peripheral blood. The receptor was isolated from a human donor in a cohort sampled during active COVID-19. CDR3 sequence (DNA): TGTGCCAGCTCACCACCGAAGCAGGGGAGGGCAGATACGCAGTATTTT. Encoded protein: CASSPPKQGRADTQYF.